This T cell receptor beta chain was identified during a study of PD-1 blockade in mismatch repair-deficient tumors. The protocol was immunoSEQ multiplex PCR, while the TCRdb copy is restricted to in-frame clones and leaves out a portion. The top ten hold approximately 5% of the sample, which has over 100,000 clones, 70% to 80% seen once. Trimming took 3 bases from V and 1 from J; bases not matched to a gene: 1. The CDR3 has 14 amino acids. Germline V gene lookup returns CDR1 SGHTA and CDR2 FQGNSA. Three pembrolizumab responders had their TCRs sequenced. The V call is TRBV7-2, the J call TRBJ2-5; 8 bases line up with TRBD2. The sample in question was peripheral blood, obtained about 60 weeks after starting pembrolizumab. The TCR sequence derives from an adult with mismatch repair-deficient cancer. As DNA, the CDR3 is TGTGCCAGCAGCTTTACTAGCGGCCAAGAGACCCAGTACTTC. Amino acids: CASSFTSGQETQYF. Combining the CDR3 with reference TRBV7-2 and TRBJ2-5 gives the whole variable domain GAGVSQSPSNKVTEKGKDVELRCDPISGHTALYWYRQSLGQGLEFLIYFQGNSAPDKSGLPSDRFSAERTGGSVSTLTIQRTQQEDSAVYLCASSFTSGQETQYFGPGTRLLVL.